Listed below are T cell receptor beta chains from one sample, sequenced in a study of cytomegalovirus exposure and HLA in healthy donors. TCRdb's copy holds only in-frame clones and misses some; the assay was immunoSEQ multiplex PCR. The sample has tens of thousands of clones; around 97% are singletons. Sequenced: PBMCs. The receptors were sampled from a woman younger than 35 in good health and CMV-seropositive. Each CDR3 is given with its conserved first and last residue. Each record gives: J gene, V gene, clone size, D gene, CDR3 DNA, CDR3 protein. A D gene is named only where the DNA matches it firmly. Rows may omit the clone size; those that give it use once, few, many or a size class.

j_gene: TRBJ1-1
v_gene: TRBV2
abundance: NA
d_gene: NA
CDR3nt: TGTGCCAGCAGTGAGGCAGGGGTGAGGGCTGAAGCTTTCTTT
CDR3aa: CASSEAGVRAEAFF

j_gene: TRBJ1-4
v_gene: TRBV10-1
abundance: NA
d_gene: NA
CDR3nt: TGCGCCAGCAGTGGGTCTACAACTAATGAAAAACTGTTTTTT
CDR3aa: CASSGSTTNEKLFF

j_gene: TRBJ1-4
v_gene: TRBV7-8
abundance: NA
d_gene: NA
CDR3nt: TGTGCCAGCAGCTTAGTCGGCAGGGGCGCCGCAACTAATGAAAAACTGTTTTTT
CDR3aa: CASSLVGRGAATNEKLFF

j_gene: TRBJ2-5
v_gene: TRBV14
abundance: NA
d_gene: NA
CDR3nt: TGTGCCAGCAGCGGACAGATCCAAGAGACCCAGTACTTC
CDR3aa: CASSGQIQETQYF

j_gene: TRBJ2-7
v_gene: TRBV6-5
abundance: NA
d_gene: NA
CDR3nt: TGTGCCAGCAGGCTGATAACAGGCTACGAGCAGTACTTC
CDR3aa: CASRLITGYEQYF

j_gene: TRBJ2-7
v_gene: TRBV4-1
abundance: NA
d_gene: NA
CDR3nt: TGCGCCAGCAGCCAACGACAAACCTACGAGCAGTACTTC
CDR3aa: CASSQRQTYEQYF

j_gene: TRBJ2-1
v_gene: TRBV27
abundance: NA
d_gene: TRBD2
CDR3nt: TGTGCCAGGACGACCGGGACTAGCGGCGTTAATGAGCAGTTCTTC
CDR3aa: CARTTGTSGVNEQFF

j_gene: TRBJ1-5
v_gene: TRBV2
abundance: NA
d_gene: NA
CDR3nt: TGTGCCAGCAGTGAAACAGGGTGGAACCAGCCCCAGCATTTT
CDR3aa: CASSETGWNQPQHF

j_gene: TRBJ2-5
v_gene: TRBV5-1
abundance: NA
d_gene: TRBD2
CDR3nt: TGCGCCAGCAGCCCCGGACTAGCGGAAGAGACCCAGTACTTC
CDR3aa: CASSPGLAEETQYF

j_gene: TRBJ2-7
v_gene: TRBV27
abundance: once
d_gene: TRBD1
CDR3nt: TGTGCCAGCAGTTCCAGACAGGGTCGGTACTTC
CDR3aa: CASSSRQGRYF

j_gene: TRBJ2-7
v_gene: TRBV11-2
abundance: NA
d_gene: NA
CDR3nt: TGTGCCAGCAGCTTAGAGTTACTATACGAGCAGTACTTC
CDR3aa: CASSLELLYEQYF

j_gene: TRBJ2-1
v_gene: TRBV6-1
abundance: NA
d_gene: TRBD2
CDR3nt: TGTGCCAGCAGTACTAGCGGGAGGGACAATGAGCAGTTCTTC
CDR3aa: CASSTSGRDNEQFF

j_gene: TRBJ2-7
v_gene: TRBV19
abundance: NA
d_gene: NA
CDR3nt: TGTGCCAGTAGTCAGGGGACACTAACCTACGAGCAGTACTTC
CDR3aa: CASSQGTLTYEQYF

j_gene: TRBJ2-3
v_gene: TRBV7-8
abundance: NA
d_gene: NA
CDR3nt: TGTGCCAGCAGCTTAGCGGGCGGGTGGACAGATACGCAGTATTTT
CDR3aa: CASSLAGGWTDTQYF

j_gene: TRBJ2-1
v_gene: TRBV6-5
abundance: NA
d_gene: NA
CDR3nt: TGTGCCAGCATGGCTAGCTATCTAAATGAGCAGTTCTTC
CDR3aa: CASMASYLNEQFF

j_gene: TRBJ2-1
v_gene: TRBV7-8
abundance: NA
d_gene: NA
CDR3nt: TGTGCCAGCAGCCTAGCCCCTAGCAGGATGGGCAATGAGCAGTTCTTC
CDR3aa: CASSLAPSRMGNEQFF

j_gene: TRBJ2-1
v_gene: TRBV11-2
abundance: NA
d_gene: NA
CDR3nt: TGTGCCAGCAGCTTAGAGGGGGCGCAAAGAAATGAGCAGTTCTTC
CDR3aa: CASSLEGAQRNEQFF

j_gene: TRBJ2-2
v_gene: TRBV18
abundance: NA
d_gene: TRBD2
CDR3nt: TGTGCCAGCTCATCCACTAGCGGGAGGCTTGGCACCGGGGAGCTGTTTTTT
CDR3aa: CASSSTSGRLGTGELFF

j_gene: TRBJ1-5
v_gene: TRBV9
abundance: NA
d_gene: NA
CDR3nt: TGTGCCAGCAGCGTAGATGGACGGGACAATCAGCCCCAGCATTTT
CDR3aa: CASSVDGRDNQPQHF

j_gene: TRBJ1-1
v_gene: TRBV5-4
abundance: NA
d_gene: NA
CDR3nt: TGTGCCAGCAGCTTGGTAGTGAACACTGAAGCTTTCTTT
CDR3aa: CASSLVVNTEAFF

j_gene: TRBJ2-3
v_gene: TRBV10-3
abundance: NA
d_gene: NA
CDR3nt: TGTGCCATCAGTGGGCTTATAGCGGCGCCCCATGATACGCAGTATTTT
CDR3aa: CAISGLIAAPHDTQYF

j_gene: TRBJ2-7
v_gene: TRBV4-1
abundance: NA
d_gene: NA
CDR3nt: TGCGCCAGCAGCCAAGAAGGACGCGCAGCGGGCCCCTACGAGCAGTACTTC
CDR3aa: CASSQEGRAAGPYEQYF

j_gene: TRBJ2-7
v_gene: TRBV9
abundance: NA
d_gene: TRBD2
CDR3nt: TGTGCCAGCAGCGTGGGGGGGGACGAGCAGCAGTACTTC
CDR3aa: CASSVGGDEQQYF

j_gene: TRBJ2-1
v_gene: TRBV28
abundance: NA
d_gene: TRBD2
CDR3nt: TGTGCCAGCAGTTTATCCCTTGGTAGCGGGAATGAGCAGTTCTTC
CDR3aa: CASSLSLGSGNEQFF

j_gene: TRBJ1-5
v_gene: TRBV6-7
abundance: NA
d_gene: NA
CDR3nt: TGTGCCAGCAGTCTTAATAAGTCACTGGATCGACTCAAAAGTCAGCCCCAGCATTTT
CDR3aa: CASSLNKSLDRLKSQPQHF

j_gene: TRBJ1-2
v_gene: TRBV6-1
abundance: NA
d_gene: TRBD1
CDR3nt: TGTGCCAGCAGTGAACCCCCAGGGGGAGGCTACACCTTC
CDR3aa: CASSEPPGGGYTF

j_gene: TRBJ1-3
v_gene: TRBV28
abundance: NA
d_gene: NA
CDR3nt: TGTGCCAGCAGTTTATACAGAACTGGAAACACCATATATTTT
CDR3aa: CASSLYRTGNTIYF

j_gene: TRBJ2-1
v_gene: TRBV28
abundance: NA
d_gene: TRBD1
CDR3nt: TGTGCCAGCAGTTTATTCGACAGGGACAATGAGCAGTTCTTC
CDR3aa: CASSLFDRDNEQFF

j_gene: TRBJ1-1
v_gene: TRBV28
abundance: NA
d_gene: NA
CDR3nt: TGTGCCAGCAGTTTGCCGATTGGGGCGGGGACTGAAGCTTTCTTT
CDR3aa: CASSLPIGAGTEAFF

j_gene: TRBJ1-1
v_gene: TRBV25-1
abundance: NA
d_gene: TRBD1
CDR3nt: TGTGCCAGCAGACCAAACCAGGGGACAGTGTCGAACACTGAAGCTTTCTTT
CDR3aa: CASRPNQGTVSNTEAFF

j_gene: TRBJ1-3
v_gene: TRBV2
abundance: once
d_gene: NA
CDR3nt: TGTGCCAGCGAACAGGTTCTAGGAAACACCATATATTTT
CDR3aa: CASEQVLGNTIYF

j_gene: TRBJ2-3
v_gene: TRBV6-4
abundance: once
d_gene: TRBD1
CDR3nt: TGTGCCAGCAGCCCCCGGGGACAGGGCACAGATACGCAGTATTTT
CDR3aa: CASSPRGQGTDTQYF

j_gene: TRBJ2-7
v_gene: TRBV5-1
abundance: NA
d_gene: NA
CDR3nt: TGCGCCAGCAGCTTGGTCAGGAATAACGAGCAGTACTTC
CDR3aa: CASSLVRNNEQYF

j_gene: TRBJ2-1
v_gene: TRBV7-9
abundance: NA
d_gene: NA
CDR3nt: TGTGCCAGCAGCTCGCCCTTAGCGGACTCCTACAATGAGCAGTTCTTC
CDR3aa: CASSSPLADSYNEQFF

j_gene: TRBJ2-5
v_gene: TRBV9
abundance: NA
d_gene: NA
CDR3nt: TGTGCCAGCAGCGCCGGTACTAGCACAGAGACCCAGTACTTC
CDR3aa: CASSAGTSTETQYF

j_gene: TRBJ2-1
v_gene: TRBV19
abundance: NA
d_gene: TRBD2
CDR3nt: TGTGCCAGTAGTGGATCCCCTAGCGGGAGGGGGGACAATGAGCAGTTCTTC
CDR3aa: CASSGSPSGRGDNEQFF

j_gene: TRBJ2-1
v_gene: TRBV5-4
abundance: NA
d_gene: TRBD2
CDR3nt: TGTGCCAGCAGCAGACTAGCGGGAGGGACATACAATGAGCAGTTCTTC
CDR3aa: CASSRLAGGTYNEQFF

j_gene: TRBJ2-2
v_gene: TRBV18
abundance: NA
d_gene: NA
CDR3nt: TGTGCCAGCTCGAGGTTAAGCACCGGGGAGCTGTTTTTT
CDR3aa: CASSRLSTGELFF

j_gene: TRBJ2-3
v_gene: TRBV7-3
abundance: NA
d_gene: NA
CDR3nt: TGTGCCAGCAGCTTATATGCGGCCAACACAGATACGCAGTATTTT
CDR3aa: CASSLYAANTDTQYF

j_gene: TRBJ2-1
v_gene: TRBV29-1
abundance: NA
d_gene: NA
CDR3nt: TGCAGCGTGGCCCCTGGGAGCTCCTACAATGAGCAGTTCTTC
CDR3aa: CSVAPGSSYNEQFF

j_gene: TRBJ2-5
v_gene: TRBV5-6
abundance: NA
d_gene: NA
CDR3nt: TGTGCCAGCAGCTTGGCGGGGGAACAAGAGACCCAGTACTTC
CDR3aa: CASSLAGEQETQYF

j_gene: TRBJ2-2
v_gene: TRBV7-3
abundance: once
d_gene: TRBD2
CDR3nt: TGTGCCAGCAGCTTAGATGGACTAGCGGGAGCCTCGAACACCGGGGAGCTGTTTTTT
CDR3aa: CASSLDGLAGASNTGELFF

j_gene: TRBJ2-3
v_gene: TRBV5-1
abundance: NA
d_gene: TRBD1
CDR3nt: TGCGCCAGCAGCTTGGGGGGATACAGAGGGGGCTCAGATACGCAGTATTTT
CDR3aa: CASSLGGYRGGSDTQYF

j_gene: TRBJ1-1
v_gene: TRBV6-6
abundance: NA
d_gene: NA
CDR3nt: TGTGCCAGCAGTTACAGCTTAATGAACACTGAAGCTTTCTTT
CDR3aa: CASSYSLMNTEAFF

j_gene: TRBJ2-3
v_gene: TRBV5-8
abundance: NA
d_gene: TRBD1
CDR3nt: TGTGCCAGCAGCCTAAGGACAGGGGACACAGATACGCAGTATTTT
CDR3aa: CASSLRTGDTDTQYF

j_gene: TRBJ2-1
v_gene: TRBV10-3
abundance: NA
d_gene: TRBD2
CDR3nt: TGTGCCATCCCCAGGACTAGCGGGAGGCCGAGCTCCTACAATGAGCAGTTCTTC
CDR3aa: CAIPRTSGRPSSYNEQFF

j_gene: TRBJ2-3
v_gene: TRBV7-3
abundance: NA
d_gene: NA
CDR3nt: TGTGCCAGCAGCCCGACTGGGGCCGGGGATACGCAGTATTTT
CDR3aa: CASSPTGAGDTQYF

j_gene: TRBJ2-7
v_gene: TRBV19
abundance: NA
d_gene: NA
CDR3nt: TGTGCCAGTAGGGCCCCGGACAATAATTGGAGCGAGCAGTACTTC
CDR3aa: CASRAPDNNWSEQYF

j_gene: TRBJ1-2
v_gene: TRBV9
abundance: NA
d_gene: NA
CDR3nt: TGTGCCAGCACCGGAGTAGCTAACTATGGCTACACCTTC
CDR3aa: CASTGVANYGYTF

j_gene: TRBJ1-2
v_gene: TRBV6-9
abundance: NA
d_gene: TRBD1
CDR3nt: TGTGCCAGCAGTTACGGGACAGACTATGGCTACACCTTC
CDR3aa: CASSYGTDYGYTF

j_gene: TRBJ2-7
v_gene: TRBV29-1
abundance: NA
d_gene: TRBD2
CDR3nt: TGCAGCGTTGAAGGAGAGCCTAGCGGGAGTTACGAGCAGTACTTC
CDR3aa: CSVEGEPSGSYEQYF

j_gene: TRBJ2-2
v_gene: TRBV7-3
abundance: NA
d_gene: NA
CDR3nt: TGTGCCAGCAGCTCACAGGGCCCGAACACCGGGGAGCTGTTTTTT
CDR3aa: CASSSQGPNTGELFF

j_gene: TRBJ2-5
v_gene: TRBV5-1
abundance: once
d_gene: TRBD2
CDR3nt: TGCGCCAGCAGCCGGTCGGGACTAGACCAAGAGACCCAGTACTTC
CDR3aa: CASSRSGLDQETQYF

j_gene: TRBJ1-1
v_gene: TRBV19
abundance: NA
d_gene: NA
CDR3nt: TGTGCCAGTAGTATAGAAGGGGGTGCCACTGAAGCTTTCTTT
CDR3aa: CASSIEGGATEAFF

j_gene: TRBJ1-5
v_gene: TRBV7-8
abundance: NA
d_gene: TRBD1
CDR3nt: TGTGCCAGCAGCATAGAACGCATTGTGACAGGGAAACAGCCCCAGCATTTT
CDR3aa: CASSIERIVTGKQPQHF

j_gene: TRBJ1-5
v_gene: TRBV19
abundance: NA
d_gene: TRBD1
CDR3nt: TGTGCCAGTAGTATAGCCCGACAGGGGCCTAGCAATCAGCCCCAGCATTTT
CDR3aa: CASSIARQGPSNQPQHF

j_gene: TRBJ2-7
v_gene: TRBV5-1
abundance: once
d_gene: NA
CDR3nt: TGCGCCAGCAGCTTGGGGACAGAAGGATCCTACGAGCAGTACTTC
CDR3aa: CASSLGTEGSYEQYF